One sample yielded the 17 T cell receptor beta chains listed below, sequenced in a study of OX40 agonist ivuxolimab in advanced cancers. Sequencing was performed with immunoSEQ multiplex PCR; in TCRdb, only in-frame clones are kept and a portion is missing. Of 20,000 to 25,000 clones listed, 80% to 90% were seen once; the top ten hold 15% to 20%. The sample in question was CD4+ or CD8+ T cells sorted from blood, obtained in a trial of the OX40 agonist ivuxolimab. All receptors derive from an adult with an advanced solid tumor such as melanoma, head and neck, liver or kidney cancer.

This clone was seen a single time. CDR3 residues: CASSQGRYGGDSTDTQYF. In DNA, the CDR3 is TGTGCCAGCAGCCAAGGACGGTACGGGGGGGATAGCACAGATACGCAGTATTTT. The chain couples TRBV14 to TRBJ2-3; 8 bases are a match to TRBD2. CDR1 and CDR2 (germline): SGHDN, FVKESK. The CDR3 covers 18 residues. Germline trimming cut 1 base from V and 0 bases from J; bases unmatched to any gene: 9.

The rearrangement links TRBV27 to TRBJ2-3, with unresolved D. CDR3 length: 12 residues. Trimming cost V 4 bases and J 2 bases, with 4 bases left between them. The germline V gene has CDR1 MNHEY and CDR2 SMNVEV (reference sequence). The chain's CDR3 is CASSSDTDTQYF. In DNA form, the CDR3 reads TGTGCCAGCAGTTCCGACACAGATACGCAGTATTTT.

This chain connects TRBV9 to TRBJ2-5; 7 positions agree with TRBD1. The DNA matches TRBJ2-7 better at its end, which makes the J call doubtful. The CDR3 length is 13 residues. Germline values: CDR1 SGDLS, CDR2 YYNGEE. CDR3 region: CASTTGDYGEQYF. The CDR3 DNA is TGTGCCAGCACCACAGGGGATTATGGCGAGCAGTACTTC.

This chain connects TRBV29-1 to TRBJ2-7; tentative D call: TRBD2 (5 bases). The CDR3 is 11 amino acids. Germline V lookup: CDR1 SQVTM, CDR2 ANQGSEA. The V and J ends lost 6 bases and 3 bases respectively, with 9 bases between them. The CDR3 nucleotides are TGCAGCGTGGGTGGAGGCTACGAGCAGTACTTC. Protein product: CSVGGGYEQYF.

J is TRBJ2-1 and V is TRBV5-1; D gene unclear. The V gene lost 2 bases and the J gene lost 4 bases, with 10 bases spanning the gap. Germline V gene lookup returns CDR1 SGHRS and CDR2 YFSETQ. The CDR3 sequence is 14 residues long. In DNA, the CDR3 is TGCGCCAGCAGCTTACTGACACTGTACAATGAGCAGTTCTTC. This codes for CASSLLTLYNEQFF.

This clone has only one observation. The chain joins TRBV7-9 to TRBJ2-3; 12 bases fit TRBD2. The germline V gene has CDR1 SEHNR and CDR2 FQNEAQ (reference sequence). J was trimmed by 7 bases and V by 5 bases; bases with no gene match: 7. The CDR3 runs to 15 residues. The CDR3 DNA reads TGTGCCAGCAGCACCACTAGCGGGGGGCCGTATACGCAGTATTTT. Protein product: CASSTTSGGPYTQYF.

V is TRBV27 and J is TRBJ2-7; D unresolved. The V end lost 3 bases, the J end lost 5 bases, and 14 bases lay between the germline ends. CDR1 is MNHEY, CDR2 SMNVEV, per germline (reference sequence). CDR3 size: 14 residues. CDR3 in amino acids: CASSLSQSWNEQYF. In DNA, the CDR3 is TGTGCCAGCAGTTTGTCACAAAGCTGGAACGAGCAGTACTTC.

The rearrangement uses TRBV10-3 and TRBJ1-2; TRBD1 might be the D (5 bases). The CDR3 has 14 amino acids. Germline CDR1 is ENHRY and CDR2 is SYGVKD. The ends were cut back, 4 bases at V and 4 bases at J, with 13 bases in the middle. CDR3: CAISGTGDPYGYTF. CDR3 DNA: TGTGCCATCAGTGGAACAGGTGACCCCTATGGCTACACCTTC.

The chain has TRBV19 and TRBJ1-5; D is undetermined. Per germline, CDR1 LNHDA and CDR2 SQIVND (reference sequence). V was cut by 7 bases and J by 3 bases, with 13 bases left in between. The CDR3 is 14 amino acids. The CDR3 DNA reads TGTGCCAGTACTGGCGGAGTGAACAATCAGCCCCAGCATTTT. This sequence encodes CASTGGVNNQPQHF.

V is TRBV5-1 and J is TRBJ2-7; D unresolved. Trimming removed 0 bases at V and 5 bases at J, with 12 bases between. The germline V gene encodes CDR1 SGHRS and CDR2 YFSETQ. The CDR3 covers 14 residues. CDR3 loop: CASSLGDLRDEQYF. CDR3 bases: TGCGCCAGCAGCTTGGGTGACCTCCGGGACGAGCAGTACTTC.

J is TRBJ1-2 and V is TRBV30, with 10 nucleotides matching TRBD1. Germline assignment: CDR1 GTSNPN and CDR2 SVGIG (reference sequence). V lost 4 bases and J lost 6; bases outside the gene matches: 8. This CDR3 spans 14 amino acids. CDR3 DNA: TGTGCCTGGACCGATGAGGGACAGGGGCATGGCTACACCTTC. The encoded protein is CAWTDEGQGHGYTF.

CDR3 amino acids: CASSTKLQGTGRPQHF. DNA of the CDR3: TGTGCCAGCAGCACCAAACTACAGGGGACGGGTAGGCCCCAGCATTTT. The chain is built from TRBV21-1 and TRBJ1-5; TRBD1 is the table's D call, not checked against the DNA. TRBV21-1 is labeled a pseudogene. The CDR3 has 16 residues.

V usage is TRBV4-1 and J usage is TRBJ2-7; 8 bases fit TRBD1. Germline-derived CDR1 and CDR2 are MGHRA and YSYEKL. The CDR3 consists of 15 residues. V shed 1 base, J shed 2 bases, and the junction held 4 bases outside the gene matches. The chain's CDR3 is CASSQVIQGAYEQYF. The CDR3, as DNA: TGCGCCAGCAGCCAAGTTATACAGGGGGCCTACGAGCAGTACTTC.

As regards this clone: This CDR3 is also generated by other DNA sequences in the sample. The V call is TRBV19, the J call TRBJ1-2; 7 nucleotides align to TRBD1. Germline CDR1 and CDR2: LNHDA and SQIVND (reference sequence). Losses at the gene ends were 5 bases for V and 8 bases for J; bases not matched to a gene: 11. The CDR3 consists of 14 residues. The CDR3 protein is CASSQGVTASGYTF. The CDR3 bases are TGTGCCAGTAGTCAGGGGGTAACGGCCTCAGGCTACACCTTC.

This clone turned up a few times. The J gene is TRBJ2-1, the V gene TRBV6-5, with D uncertain. V shed 2 bases and J shed 3 bases, with 8 bases lying between them. Germline lookup yields CDR1 MNHEY and CDR2 SVGAGI. The CDR3 consists of 14 residues. The DNA of the CDR3 is TGTGCCAGCAGTTACCGCATGGACTACAATGAGCAGTTCTTC. It encodes CASSYRMDYNEQFF.

This clone was detected only once. The chain uses TRBV2 and TRBJ1-4, with 9 nucleotides matching TRBD1. V was clipped by 3 bases and J by 5 bases; unmatched bases: 4. The CDR3 is 15 residues long. CDR1 is SNHLY, CDR2 FYNNEI, per germline. CDR3 nucleotides: TGTGCCAGCAGTGATCCGGGGACAGGGAATGAAAAACTGTTTTTT. Translating it yields CASSDPGTGNEKLFF.

CDR3 amino acids: CSVQRQGYNYGYTF. For the CDR3, the DNA is TGCAGCGTTCAACGGCAGGGGTACAACTATGGCTACACCTTC. The genes are TRBV29-1 and TRBJ1-2; possible D gene TRBD1, 6 bases. Per germline, CDR1 SQVTM and CDR2 ANQGSEA. The CDR3 runs 14 residues. Trimming pared 5 bases from V and 2 bases from J, leaving 15 bases between.